This entry features one T cell receptor beta chain sequence. Deletions cut 6 bases from V and 2 bases from J, with 13 bases between. This CDR3 region has 14 residues. In germline, CDR1 is SGHVS, CDR2 FQNEAQ. Some clones are missing from TCRdb's copy, which holds only in-frame ones; the method was immunoSEQ multiplex PCR. This table holds roughly 350,000 clones, more than 85% found once. The data stem from a study of blood T cell repertoires in COVID-19. In the study overall: The origin of the acute and convalescent COVID-19 samples was the United States, Italy and Spain.

Those who participated ranged in age from 18 to 89 years and resided in 20 to 30 US areas. All recovered Cohort 3 donors got two negative PCRs, got clearance, or saw symptom resolution. Material for sequencing was PBMCs or T cells enriched from blood (not recorded which). J is TRBJ2-5 and V is TRBV7-8; possible D gene TRBD1, 6 bases. The clonotype originates from a woman younger than 45 who had recovered from COVID-19. This CDR3 is CASRLRTDQETQYF. The CDR3 nucleotides read TGTGCCAGCAGGTTGCGGACAGATCAAGAGACCCAGTACTTC.